The T cell receptor (beta chain) under discussion was sequenced for a study of T cells after yellow fever vaccination. Study information: Fractions of low cell number were prepared using SMART-Seq v4 Ultra Low Input.

This clonotype showed up many times. What it binds is not known. General observations from the study: A minor fraction of clonotypes spanned both CD4 and CD8 compartments. After the booster, about 95% of CD4 and about 90% of CD8 primary-response clones were re-detected.

TCRdb called the 5' RACE reads again in MiXCR, with one record for every CDR3 protein. The table shows roughly 120,000 distinct CDR3 sequences, with 7.2% occurring only once. The CDR3 sequence is 13 residues long. V was cut by 7 bases and J by 3 bases, with 13 bases left in between. The J gene is TRBJ2-7, the V gene TRBV12-3 or TRBV12-4; TRBD1 might be the D (5 bases). The specimen was CD4+ T cells sorted from PBMCs, collected around 45 days after the first yellow fever vaccination. The TCR originated in a man younger than 35 who received the YFV17D yellow fever vaccine. The CDR3 bases are TGTGCCAGCACTAGGGGTAGAGTCTACGAGCAGTACTTC. Encoded protein: CASTRGRVYEQYF.